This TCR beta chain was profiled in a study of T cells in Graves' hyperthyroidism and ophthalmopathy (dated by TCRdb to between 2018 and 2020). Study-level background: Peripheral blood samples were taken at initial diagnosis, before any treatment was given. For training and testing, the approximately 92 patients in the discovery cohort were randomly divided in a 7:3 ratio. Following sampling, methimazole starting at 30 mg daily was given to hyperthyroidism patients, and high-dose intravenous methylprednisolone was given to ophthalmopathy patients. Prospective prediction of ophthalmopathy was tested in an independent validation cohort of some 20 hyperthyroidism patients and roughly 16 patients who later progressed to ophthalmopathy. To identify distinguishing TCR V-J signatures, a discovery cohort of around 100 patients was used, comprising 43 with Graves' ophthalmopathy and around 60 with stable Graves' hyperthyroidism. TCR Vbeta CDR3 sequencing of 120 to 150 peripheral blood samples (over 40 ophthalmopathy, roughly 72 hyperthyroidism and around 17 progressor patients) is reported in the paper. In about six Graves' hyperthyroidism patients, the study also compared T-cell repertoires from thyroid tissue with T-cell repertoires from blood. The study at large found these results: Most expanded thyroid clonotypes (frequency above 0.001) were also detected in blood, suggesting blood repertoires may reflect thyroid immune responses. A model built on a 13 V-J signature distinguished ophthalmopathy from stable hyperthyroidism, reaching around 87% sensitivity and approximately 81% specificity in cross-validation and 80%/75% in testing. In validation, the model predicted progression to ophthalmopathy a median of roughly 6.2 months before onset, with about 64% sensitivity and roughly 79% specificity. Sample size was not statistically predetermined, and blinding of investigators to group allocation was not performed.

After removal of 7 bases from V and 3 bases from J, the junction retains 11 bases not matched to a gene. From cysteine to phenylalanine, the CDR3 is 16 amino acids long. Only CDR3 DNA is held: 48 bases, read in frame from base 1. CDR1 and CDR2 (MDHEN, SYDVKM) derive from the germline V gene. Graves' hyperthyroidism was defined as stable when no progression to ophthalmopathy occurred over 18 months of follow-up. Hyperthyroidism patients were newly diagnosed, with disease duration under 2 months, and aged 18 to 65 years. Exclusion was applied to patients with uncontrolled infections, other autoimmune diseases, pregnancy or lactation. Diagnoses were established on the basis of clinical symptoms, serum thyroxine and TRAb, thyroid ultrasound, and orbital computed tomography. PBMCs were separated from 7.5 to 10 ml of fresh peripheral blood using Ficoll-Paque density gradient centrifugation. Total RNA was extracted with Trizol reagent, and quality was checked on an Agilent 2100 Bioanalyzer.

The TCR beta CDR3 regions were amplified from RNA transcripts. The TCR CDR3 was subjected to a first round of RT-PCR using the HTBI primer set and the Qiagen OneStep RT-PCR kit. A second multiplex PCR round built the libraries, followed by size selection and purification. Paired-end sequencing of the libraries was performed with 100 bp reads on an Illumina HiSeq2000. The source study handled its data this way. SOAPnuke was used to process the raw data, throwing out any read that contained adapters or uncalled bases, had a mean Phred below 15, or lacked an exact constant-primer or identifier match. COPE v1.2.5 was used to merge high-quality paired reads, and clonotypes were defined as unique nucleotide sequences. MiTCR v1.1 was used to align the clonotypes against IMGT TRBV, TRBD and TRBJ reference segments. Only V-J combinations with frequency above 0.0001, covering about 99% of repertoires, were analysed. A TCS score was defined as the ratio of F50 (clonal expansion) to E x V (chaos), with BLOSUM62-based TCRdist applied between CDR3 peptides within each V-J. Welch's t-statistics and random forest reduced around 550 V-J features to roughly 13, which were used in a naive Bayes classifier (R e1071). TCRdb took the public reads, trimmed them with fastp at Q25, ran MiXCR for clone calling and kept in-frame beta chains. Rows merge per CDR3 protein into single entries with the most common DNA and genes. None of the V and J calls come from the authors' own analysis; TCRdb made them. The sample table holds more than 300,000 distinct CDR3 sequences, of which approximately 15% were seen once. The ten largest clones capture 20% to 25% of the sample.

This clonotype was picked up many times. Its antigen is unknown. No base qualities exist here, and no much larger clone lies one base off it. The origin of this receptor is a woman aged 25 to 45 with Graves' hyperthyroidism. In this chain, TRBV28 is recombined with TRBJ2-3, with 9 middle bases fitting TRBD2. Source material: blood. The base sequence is TGTGCCAGCAACCACCTAGCGGGATCGGGGACAGATACGCAGTATTTT. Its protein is CASNHLAGSGTDTQYF.